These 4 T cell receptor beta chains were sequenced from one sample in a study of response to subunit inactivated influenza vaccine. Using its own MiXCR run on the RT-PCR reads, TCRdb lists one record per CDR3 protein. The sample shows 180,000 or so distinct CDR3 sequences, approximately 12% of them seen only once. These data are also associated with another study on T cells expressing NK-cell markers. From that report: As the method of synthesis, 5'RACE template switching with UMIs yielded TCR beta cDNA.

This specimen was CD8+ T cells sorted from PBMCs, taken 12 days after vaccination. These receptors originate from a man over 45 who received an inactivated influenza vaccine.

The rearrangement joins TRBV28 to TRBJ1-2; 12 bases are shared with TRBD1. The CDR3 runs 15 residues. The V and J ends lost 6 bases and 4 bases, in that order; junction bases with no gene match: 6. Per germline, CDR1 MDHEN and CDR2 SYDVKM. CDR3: CASSPGTGGGYGYTF. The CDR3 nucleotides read TGTGCCAGCAGCCCCGGGACAGGGGGCGGCTATGGCTACACCTTC.

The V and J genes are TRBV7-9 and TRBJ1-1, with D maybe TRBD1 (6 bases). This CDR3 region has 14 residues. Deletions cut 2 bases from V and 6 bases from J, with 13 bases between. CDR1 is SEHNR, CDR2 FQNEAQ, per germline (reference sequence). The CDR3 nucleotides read TGTGCCAGCAGCTTAACAGTCCCAGGGGCTGAAGCTTTCTTT. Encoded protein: CASSLTVPGAEAFF. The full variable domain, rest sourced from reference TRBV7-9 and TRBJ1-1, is DTGVSQNPRHKITKRGQNVTFRCDPISEHNRLYWYRQTLGQGPEFLTYFQNEAQLEKSRLLSDRFSAERPKGSFSTLEIQRTEQGDSAMYLCASSLTVPGAEAFFGQGTRLTVV.

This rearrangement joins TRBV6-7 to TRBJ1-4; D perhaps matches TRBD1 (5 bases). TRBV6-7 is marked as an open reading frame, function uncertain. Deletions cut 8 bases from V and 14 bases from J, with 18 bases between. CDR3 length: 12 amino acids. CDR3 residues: CASRTLSEVLFF. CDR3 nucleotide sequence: TGTGCCAGCCGGACACTGTCAGAAGTGCTGTTTTTT.

The CDR3 nucleotides are TGTGCCAGCAGGTCGGGACAGGGGGATGGCTACACCTTC. It encodes CASRSGQGDGYTF. The J gene is TRBJ1-2, the V gene TRBV12-1; the DNA was not compared with TRBD1, the D call given in the table. TRBV12-1 is a recognized pseudogene. This CDR3 has 13 amino acids.